One and the same sample provided the 21 T cell receptor beta chains below, sequenced in a study of blood T cell repertoires in COVID-19 (dated by TCRdb to 2019 to 2021). The library was made by the immunoSEQ multiplex PCR assay. The clones in this table, taken by TCRdb from immuneACCESS, are in-frame only. Not every clone is retained; where verified, under half of the shortfall comes from an unresolved V gene, and the cause of the rest is unknown. This sample gives around 260,000 clones in total; 91% of them show up just once. The top ten constitute about 2.5% of the sample. The sample comprised peripheral blood. Every receptor here comes from a person under 35 with COVID-19, enrolled during active disease.

This chain uses TRBV7-9 with TRBJ2-3; 9 nucleotides agree with TRBD2. V lost 5 bases to trimming and J lost 4 bases; unmatched junction nucleotides: 10. CDR1 and CDR2 from the germline V gene are SEHNR and FQNEAQ (reference sequence). The CDR3 runs 16 residues. The CDR3 DNA follows: TGTGCCAGCAGCCTACCTGGGCGGGAGGGCCCAGATACGCAGTATTTT. Amino acids: CASSLPGREGPDTQYF.

The V and J genes are TRBV7-8 and TRBJ1-2; 7 bases line up with TRBD1. The CDR3 sequence is 15 residues long. Losses at the gene ends were 5 bases for V and 5 bases for J; bases not matched to a gene: 11. In germline, CDR1 is SGHVS, CDR2 FQNEAQ. CDR3 nucleotide sequence: TGTGCCAGCAGCCGAAATACAGGGGCCTTTTATGGCTACACCTTC. Amino acids: CASSRNTGAFYGYTF.

The chain recombines TRBV7-9 with TRBJ2-6; D gene unclear. The CDR3 totals 16 residues. V was shortened by 2 bases and J by 0 bases, with 8 bases between the two germline ends. Germline V lookup: CDR1 SEHNR, CDR2 FQNEAQ (reference sequence). CDR3 amino acids: CASSLIISSGANVLTF. CDR3 in DNA: TGTGCCAGCAGCTTAATCATCAGCTCTGGGGCCAACGTCCTGACTTTC.

This chain uses TRBV24-1 with TRBJ2-3; D is possibly TRBD1 (6 bases). CDR3 length: 13 amino acids. Germline CDR1 and CDR2: KGHDR and SFDVKD. The ends were cut back, 4 bases at V and 4 bases at J, with 8 bases in the middle. The DNA of the CDR3 is TGTGCCACCAGTGAGGGGGCTCCAGATACGCAGTATTTT. This encodes CATSEGAPDTQYF.

The chain is built from TRBV4-2 and TRBJ2-1; D might be TRBD2 (5 bases). Germline CDR1 is LGHNA and CDR2 is YNFKEQ. The CDR3 extends over 16 amino acids. Trimming stripped 0 bases from V and 7 bases from J, with 16 bases between. CDR3 sequence (DNA): TGTGCCAGCAGCCAAGATCCGACCTCCGGGGAGAATGAGCAGTTCTTC. Translating it yields CASSQDPTSGENEQFF.

V and J are TRBV2 and TRBJ1-5; D may be TRBD1 (5 bases). In germline, CDR1 is SNHLY, CDR2 FYNNEI. This CDR3 is 15 amino acids long. V lost 6 bases and J 4 bases, leaving 16 bases between the germline ends. DNA of the CDR3: TGTGCCAGCAGCCTAAGGGGATTGGATAATCAGCCCCAGCATTTT. Its translation: CASSLRGLDNQPQHF.

V and J are TRBV6-5 and TRBJ2-6; D gene ambiguous. The V and J ends lost 2 bases and 2 bases respectively, with 10 bases between them. In germline, CDR1 is MNHEY, CDR2 SVGAGI. There are 16 residues in the CDR3. In nucleotides, the CDR3 is TGTGCCAGCAGTTACGGCTCCGCCCCTGGGGCCAACGTCCTGACTTTC. The encoded protein is CASSYGSAPGANVLTF.

V gene TRBV30 combines with J gene TRBJ1-5, with TRBD1 identical over 10 bases. Per germline, CDR1 GTSNPN and CDR2 SVGIG (reference sequence). The V segment lost 2 bases and the J segment 7 bases; nucleotides outside the gene matches: 11. The CDR3 contains 16 residues. In DNA, the CDR3 is TGTGCCTGGAGTCCTCCGGGACAGGGGTTAGTCCAGCCCCAGCATTTT. Translation: CAWSPPGQGLVQPQHF.

Worth noting for this clone: The identical CDR3 is also encoded by other nucleotide sequences in the sample. The chain employs TRBV20-1 and TRBJ2-5, with D possibly TRBD1 on 5 matching bases. V lost 6 bases to trimming and J lost 0 bases, with 5 bases between them. The CDR3 is 11 amino acids. Germline CDR1 DFQATT, CDR2 SNEGSKA (reference sequence). The CDR3 sequence is CSARDQETQYF. In DNA, the CDR3 is TGCAGTGCCAGGGACCAAGAGACCCAGTACTTC.

The chain combines TRBV9 with TRBJ2-1, with D possibly matching TRBD2 (5 bases). The CDR3 has 15 residues. Germline-derived CDR1 and CDR2 are SGDLS and YYNGEE. The V end lost 1 base, the J end lost 0 bases, and 8 bases lay between the germline ends. CDR3 nucleotides: TGTGCCAGCAGCGTAAACAGCGGCTCCTACAATGAGCAGTTCTTC. Translation: CASSVNSGSYNEQFF.

The chain carries TRBV28 and TRBJ1-1, with a possible D match to TRBD1 (5 bases). The V gene's germline CDR1 is MDHEN and CDR2 SYDVKM. V shed 7 bases and J shed 7 bases, with 13 bases lying between them. The CDR3 is 12 amino acids. The chain's CDR3 is CASKGQGNEAFF. As DNA, the CDR3 is TGTGCCAGCAAAGGGCAGGGTAATGAAGCTTTCTTT.

The rearrangement links TRBV19 to TRBJ1-1, with D unresolved. The CDR3 extends over 12 amino acids. Trimming removed 5 bases at V and 2 bases at J, with 6 bases between. The germline V gene has CDR1 LNHDA and CDR2 SQIVND (reference sequence). The CDR3: CASSYSNTEAFF. CDR3 DNA sequence: TGTGCCAGTAGTTACAGCAACACTGAAGCTTTCTTT.

This clone is a singleton in its sample. The J gene is TRBJ2-3, the V gene TRBV2; 9 bases align to TRBD2. V dropped 8 bases and J dropped 2; count of bases not matched to a gene: 11. CDR1 is SNHLY and CDR2 is FYNNEI in the germline V gene. This CDR3 is built from 16 residues. In DNA, the CDR3 is TGTGCCAGCGGAGATATGGCGGGAGGGATCACAGATACGCAGTATTTT. Protein: CASGDMAGGITDTQYF.

This rearrangement joins TRBV7-2 to TRBJ1-5, with unresolved D. The CDR3 is 13 residues long. Germline loops: CDR1 SGHTA, CDR2 FQGNSA. The germline V and J ends were trimmed by 5 bases and 7 bases, with 12 bases remaining between them. CDR3 DNA sequence: TGTGCCAGCAGCCCCCACTCCGGGCAGCCCCAGCATTTT. Translated, it gives CASSPHSGQPQHF.

The chain joins TRBV7-9 to TRBJ1-3, with unresolved D. V was clipped by 1 base and J by 0 bases, with 10 bases between them. Germline V gene data show CDR1 as SEHNR and CDR2 as FQNEAQ (reference sequence). The CDR3 length is 16 residues. The CDR3 region is CASSLGGLTSGNTIYF. CDR3 nucleotides: TGTGCCAGCAGCTTAGGAGGGCTTACCTCTGGAAACACCATATATTTT.

The chain carries TRBV11-2 and TRBJ2-7, with D possibly being TRBD1 (5 bases). The CDR3 runs 13 residues. V lost 1 base and J lost 6, with 10 bases in between. Per germline, CDR1 SGHAT and CDR2 FQNNGV. CDR3 bases: TGTGCCAGCAGCTTAGGGACAAACACCGAGCAGTACTTC. Translated: CASSLGTNTEQYF.

This sequence joins TRBV19 and TRBJ1-2; 8 nucleotides line up with TRBD1. The CDR3 totals 14 residues. Germline CDR1 is LNHDA and CDR2 is SQIVND (reference sequence). The V gene end was trimmed by 3 bases and the J gene end by 5 bases; junction bases not matched to a gene: 5. CDR3: CASSIGQGLYGYTF. The DNA of the CDR3 is TGTGCCAGTAGTATCGGACAGGGTTTGTATGGCTACACCTTC.

This clone was detected a few times. The chain uses TRBV29-1 and TRBJ2-1; 11 bases line up with TRBD1. Trimming at V came to 5 bases and at J to 6 bases, leaving 9 bases not matched to a gene. Germline values: CDR1 SQVTM, CDR2 ANQGSEA. The CDR3 spans 15 residues. The CDR3 nucleotides are TGCAGCGTTCCCCTCCCCGGGACAGGGGGCAATGAGCAGTTCTTC. This gives the protein CSVPLPGTGGNEQFF.

The chain links TRBV9 to TRBJ2-7; unclear D gene. This CDR3 contains 14 residues. CDR1 and CDR2 from the germline V gene are SGDLS and YYNGEE. V was trimmed by 0 bases and J by 4 bases, leaving 11 bases between them. The CDR3 spells CASSVAEGEYEQYF. CDR3 nucleotides: TGTGCCAGCAGCGTAGCTGAAGGAGAGTACGAGCAGTACTTC.

The CDR3 nucleotides read TGTGCCAGCAGTTCGGGACTAGTTCCGGGAGAGCAGTACTTC. Translation: CASSSGLVPGEQYF. The rearrangement links TRBV6-5 to TRBJ2-7, with 8 positions matching TRBD2. With 4 bases clipped from V and 7 bases from J, the junction kept 9 bases outside the gene matches. The germline V gene has CDR1 MNHEY and CDR2 SVGAGI. The CDR3 sequence is 14 residues long.

The chain recombines TRBV5-5 with TRBJ1-2, with D unclear. This CDR3 contains 15 residues. The V gene's germline CDR1 is SGHKS and CDR2 YYEKEE (reference sequence). Trimming cost V 2 bases and J 8 bases, with 19 bases left between them. The CDR3 nucleotides read TGTGCCAGCAGCTTTAACTGGGCGGTCTCGGGAGGCTACACCTTC. Its translation is CASSFNWAVSGGYTF.